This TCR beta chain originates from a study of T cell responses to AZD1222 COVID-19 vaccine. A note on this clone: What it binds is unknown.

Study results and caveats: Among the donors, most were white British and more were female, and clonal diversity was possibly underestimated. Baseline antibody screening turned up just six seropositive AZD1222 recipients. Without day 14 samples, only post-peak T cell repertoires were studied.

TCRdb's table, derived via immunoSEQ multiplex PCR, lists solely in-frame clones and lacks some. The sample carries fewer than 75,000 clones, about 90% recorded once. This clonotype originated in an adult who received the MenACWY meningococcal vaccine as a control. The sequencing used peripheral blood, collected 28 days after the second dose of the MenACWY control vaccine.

The CDR3 region has the DNA TGTGCCAGCAGCTTGCAAGACAGGGTGATGGAGACCCAGTACTTC. It specifies CASSLQDRVMETQYF. The chain is built from TRBV7-2 and TRBJ2-5; 7 bases agree with TRBD1. J gave up 5 bases and V 3 bases, and 9 bases lay outside the gene matches. This CDR3 has 15 amino acids. Germline V lookup: CDR1 SGHTA, CDR2 FQGNSA.